The 27 T cell receptor beta chains presented below share a single source sample, sequenced in a study of T cells after yellow fever vaccination. TCRdb re-analysed the 5' RACE reads in MiXCR, keeping a single row per CDR3 protein. The table includes 500,000 to 650,000 distinct CDR3 sequences, roughly a sixth detected once. Source: PBMCs, taken 5 to 6 days after the first yellow fever vaccination. The receptors come from a young man who received the YFV17D yellow fever vaccine.

The rearrangement uses TRBV10-3 and TRBJ2-1; TRBD2 aligns across 11 bases. The CDR3 runs to 15 residues. The ends lost 7 bases at V and 4 bases at J; junction bases unmatched: 6. CDR1 is ENHRY and CDR2 is SYGVKD in the germline V gene. In nucleotides, the CDR3 is TGTGCCATCACCAACCCTAGCGGGGGGTACAATGAGCAGTTCTTC. Its protein product is CAITNPSGGYNEQFF.

In its sample, this clonotype was seen a few times. The chain employs TRBV4-2 and TRBJ2-3; the match to TRBD2 covers 9 bases. The CDR3 is made up of 16 amino acids. V shed 0 bases and J 9 bases; nucleotides not matched to a gene: 10. Per germline, CDR1 LGHNA and CDR2 YNFKEQ. As DNA, the CDR3 is TGTGCCAGCAGCCAAGACCTAGCGGGGAAGCCAGGGACGCAGTATTTT. It is translated as CASSQDLAGKPGTQYF.

This clonotype was found once. The V and J genes are TRBV19 and TRBJ2-7, with 7 nucleotides matching TRBD1. The CDR3 is made up of 14 amino acids. Per germline, CDR1 LNHDA and CDR2 SQIVND (reference sequence). V trimming: 5 bases; J trimming: 2 bases; junction bases outside the gene matches: 6. The CDR3 reads CASSDRDSTYEQYF. CDR3 DNA sequence: TGTGCCAGTAGTGACCGGGACAGCACCTACGAGCAGTACTTC.

Only a few counts were recorded for this clonotype. The rearrangement links TRBV6-1 to TRBJ2-7; D gene unclear. This CDR3 comprises 12 residues. Germline lookup yields CDR1 MNHNS and CDR2 SASEGT. V lost 6 bases, J lost 2 bases, and 8 bases lay in between. CDR3 residues: CASSPLTYEQYF. Here the CDR3 DNA reads TGTGCCAGCAGCCCCCTTACCTACGAGCAGTACTTC.

The chain carries TRBV9 and TRBJ2-7; D not certain. This CDR3 has 13 amino acids. Germline V gene data show CDR1 as SGDLS and CDR2 as YYNGEE. Trimming shortened V by 0 bases and J by 0 bases, and 4 bases separated the two germline ends. The CDR3 is CASSVAPSYEQYF. CDR3 sequence (DNA): TGTGCCAGCAGCGTAGCCCCCTCCTACGAGCAGTACTTC.

The V gene is TRBV20-1, the J gene TRBJ2-3; D is uncertain. The germline V and J ends were trimmed by 0 bases and 5 bases, with 18 bases remaining between them. This CDR3 has 16 residues. Germline V gene lookup returns CDR1 DFQATT and CDR2 SNEGSKA (reference sequence). The CDR3, as DNA: TGCAGTGCTAGAGACCGCGACGGCCGATTAGGAGATACGCAGTATTTT. Translation: CSARDRDGRLGDTQYF.

This clonotype was counted a few times. This sequence joins TRBV6-5 and TRBJ2-1; tentatively, D is TRBD1 (6 bases). CDR3 length equals 12 residues. The germline gives CDR1 MNHEY, CDR2 SVGAGI. V lost 5 bases and J 7 bases, leaving 9 bases between the germline ends. The CDR3 sequence: CASSITGNEQFF. The CDR3, as DNA: TGTGCCAGCAGTATCACAGGGAATGAGCAGTTCTTC.

The rearrangement uses TRBV5-1 and TRBJ2-6; the D gene is possibly TRBD1 (6 bases). CDR1 SGHRS and CDR2 YFSETQ come from the germline V gene. This CDR3 is built from 19 residues. V lost 3 bases and J lost 0, with 19 bases in between. This chain's CDR3 is CASSYPRGLVYSGANVLTF. The DNA of the CDR3 is TGCGCCAGCAGCTACCCCAGGGGTCTCGTTTACTCTGGGGCCAACGTCCTGACTTTC.

This clonotype was detected a few times. The V and J genes are TRBV6-2 or TRBV6-3 and TRBJ2-1; no clear D gene. Germline assignment: CDR1 MNHEY and CDR2 SVGEGT. Trimming removed 6 bases at V and 11 bases at J, with 11 bases between. CDR3 size: 11 residues. CDR3 region: CASSGYIQQFF. CDR3 nucleotide sequence: TGTGCCAGCAGCGGATATATACAGCAGTTCTTC.

The table lists this clonotype with a few counts. The J gene is TRBJ2-1, the V gene TRBV5-1; D remains unclear. The V gene's germline CDR1 is SGHRS and CDR2 YFSETQ. Trimming stripped 4 bases from V and 2 bases from J, with 10 bases between. The CDR3 spans 14 residues. The DNA of the CDR3 is TGCGCCAGCAGCCCGGGCCTAACCTACAATGAGCAGTTCTTC. It specifies CASSPGLTYNEQFF.

V usage is TRBV5-6 and J usage is TRBJ2-1; tentatively, D is TRBD1 or TRBD2 (5 bases each). V was trimmed by 6 bases and J by 0 bases, leaving 16 bases between them. The CDR3 loop spans 16 amino acids. Germline V gene data show CDR1 as SGHDT and CDR2 as YYEEEE. CDR3 DNA: TGTGCCAGCAACCCGGGTCCAGGGAGCTCCTACAATGAGCAGTTCTTC. Its translation is CASNPGPGSSYNEQFF.

This clonotype was detected only a few times. The J gene is TRBJ2-5, the V gene TRBV7-7; D is perhaps TRBD1 or TRBD2 (5 bases each). This CDR3 comprises 13 residues. Germline V lookup: CDR1 SSHAT, CDR2 FNYEAQ (reference sequence). The V and J ends lost 8 bases and 3 bases respectively, with 13 bases between them. CDR3 coding DNA: TGTGCCAGCTCCCCCGGGGCGAAAGAGACCCAGTACTTC. This sequence encodes CASSPGAKETQYF.

This clonotype has more than one count but fewer than ten. The rearrangement joins TRBV6-2 or TRBV6-3 to TRBJ2-7; D remains ambiguous. Germline V gives CDR1 MNHEY, CDR2 SVGEGT. V lost 2 bases to trimming and J lost 3 bases, with 5 bases between them. The CDR3 consists of 12 residues. The CDR3: CASSYGNYEQYV. CDR3 bases: TGTGCCAGCAGTTACGGGAACTACGAGCAGTACGTC.

The gene calls are TRBV5-1 and TRBJ2-5; TRBD1 aligns across 9 bases. This CDR3 comprises 15 residues. V shed 4 bases, J shed 4 bases, and the junction held 8 bases outside the gene matches. CDR1 and CDR2 (germline): SGHRS, YFSETQ. The CDR3 sequence: CASSTGQGLLETQYF. CDR3 DNA: TGCGCCAGCAGCACCGGACAGGGGCTCCTAGAGACCCAGTACTTC.

This clonotype showed up just a few times. J is TRBJ2-5 and V is TRBV6-1; D is possibly TRBD1 (6 bases). The CDR3 totals 15 residues. V dropped 6 bases and J dropped 4 bases, with 18 bases sitting between them. Germline V gene lookup returns CDR1 MNHNS and CDR2 SASEGT. The CDR3 region is CASSSFGGPGETQYF. DNA of the CDR3: TGTGCCAGCAGCAGCTTTGGGGGCCCGGGAGAGACCCAGTACTTC.

The chain employs TRBV5-5 and TRBJ1-1; D is unclear. V lost 2 bases to trimming and J lost 6 bases, with 14 bases between them. This CDR3 has 14 residues. Per germline, CDR1 SGHKS and CDR2 YYEKEE (reference sequence). This CDR3 is CASSFGVVTSEAFF. DNA of the CDR3: TGTGCCAGCAGCTTTGGGGTGGTTACATCTGAAGCTTTCTTT.

This chain connects TRBV5-1 to TRBJ2-3; unclear D gene. The CDR3 runs 15 residues. With 4 bases removed from V and 2 bases from J, the gap between germline ends came to 14 bases. Germline V gives CDR1 SGHRS, CDR2 YFSETQ. The CDR3 is CASSGIGDPTDTQYF. The CDR3 region has the DNA TGCGCCAGCAGCGGGATAGGAGATCCCACAGATACGCAGTATTTT.

This rearrangement joins TRBV20-1 to TRBJ2-3; D possibly uses TRBD1 or TRBD2 (6 bases each). The germline CDR1 and CDR2 sequences are DFQATT and SNEGSKA (reference sequence). The CDR3 has 13 amino acids. Trimming stripped 3 bases from V and 5 bases from J, with 12 bases between. The CDR3 protein is CSARREGGDTQYF. The CDR3 DNA is TGCAGTGCTAGGAGAGAGGGGGGAGATACGCAGTATTTT.

This clonotype was counted between two and nine times. The chain carries TRBV2 and TRBJ1-2; D not certain. CDR1 is SNHLY, CDR2 FYNNEI, per germline. CDR3 length equals 12 residues. The V end was cut by 5 bases, the J end by 6 bases, with 10 bases between. The CDR3 nucleotides read TGTGCCAGCAGTACCCAGGAGAATGGCTACACCTTC. It specifies CASSTQENGYTF.

This clonotype appeared a few times. The germline gene is not matched at one end of the junction; a read error may be the cause. The CDR3 loop is CASSLEAGPYELYF. CDR3 bases: TGCGCCAGCAGCTTGGAGGCCGGTCCCTACGAGCTGTACTTC. The chain combines TRBV5-1 with TRBJ2-7; no clear D. The germline gives CDR1 SGHRS, CDR2 YFSETQ. CDR3 length equals 14 residues.

This chain links TRBV12-3 or TRBV12-4 with TRBJ2-1; 12 nucleotides match TRBD1. The CDR3 extends over 14 amino acids. V shed 7 bases, J shed 12 bases, and the junction held 10 bases outside the gene matches. The CDR3 DNA sequence: TGTGCCAGCACTTTCCTGGGACAGGGGGCTGGGCAGTTCTTC. Protein product: CASTFLGQGAGQFF.

This clonotype was seen a handful of times. V usage is TRBV9 and J usage is TRBJ1-4; perhaps TRBD1 as D (5 bases). Germline V gives CDR1 SGDLS, CDR2 YYNGEE. The V and J ends lost 2 bases and 0 bases respectively, with 11 bases between them. The CDR3 length is 16 residues. As DNA, the CDR3 is TGTGCCAGCAGCGTTCGGGGGGGTCCAACTAATGAAAAACTGTTTTTT. Its protein product is CASSVRGGPTNEKLFF.

V usage is TRBV5-1 and J usage is TRBJ2-7; D is tentatively TRBD1 or TRBD2 (5 bases each). Trimming stripped 6 bases from V and 0 bases from J, with 13 bases between. Germline V gives CDR1 SGHRS, CDR2 YFSETQ. The CDR3 is 14 residues long. CDR3 bases: TGCGCCAGCACCGGGACGCCCAGCTCCTACGAGCAGTACTTC. Translation gives CASTGTPSSYEQYF.

This clonotype was recorded only once. The chain joins TRBV5-1 to TRBJ1-2; no clear D gene. The CDR3 has 17 residues. Looked up from germline, CDR1 is SGHRS and CDR2 is YFSETQ. The germline V and J ends were trimmed by 0 bases and 0 bases, with 15 bases remaining between them. CDR3 nucleotides: TGCGCCAGCAGCTTGGAGAATGTCGGTAGGGCTAACTATGGCTACACCTTC. Its translation is CASSLENVGRANYGYTF. The complete variable domain, with remaining parts taken from reference TRBV5-1 and TRBJ1-2, reads KAGVTQTPRYLIKTRGQQVTLSCSPISGHRSVSWYQQTPGQGLQFLFEYFSETQRNKGNFPGRFSGRQFSNSRSEMNVSTLELGDSALYLCASSLENVGRANYGYTFGSGTRLTVV.

This clonotype was seen more than once but under ten times. V and J are TRBV4-3 and TRBJ1-6; the D gene is possibly TRBD1 (5 bases). The CDR3 extends over 15 amino acids. Trimming removed 1 base from V and 7 bases from J, with 11 bases in between. Germline V gene lookup returns CDR1 LGHNA and CDR2 YSLEER. The CDR3 nucleotides read TGCGCCAGCAGCCAAGCAACAGGTGACAATTCACCCCTCCACTTT. It codes for CASSQATGDNSPLHF.

The table lists this clonotype with a few counts. The V call is TRBV6-5, the J call TRBJ2-2; 12 bases line up with TRBD2. Germline V gives CDR1 MNHEY, CDR2 SVGAGI. The CDR3 length is 17 residues. Trimming at V came to 4 bases and at J to 1 base, leaving 4 bases not matched to a gene. The DNA for the CDR3 is TGTGCCAGCAGTTCCGAGACTAGCGGGGGGAACACCGGGGAGCTGTTTTTT. Amino acids: CASSSETSGGNTGELFF.

This clonotype was seen more than once but under ten times. The CDR3 protein is CASSLLGASYGYTF. CDR3 sequence (DNA): TGTGCCAGCAGCTTATTGGGGGCAAGCTATGGCTACACCTTC. The rearrangement links TRBV7-9 to TRBJ1-2, with TRBD1 as a possible D gene (6 bases). Germline V gives CDR1 SEHNR, CDR2 FQNEAQ (reference sequence). Trimming took 2 bases from V and 4 from J, leaving 11 bases between them. This CDR3 contains 14 residues.